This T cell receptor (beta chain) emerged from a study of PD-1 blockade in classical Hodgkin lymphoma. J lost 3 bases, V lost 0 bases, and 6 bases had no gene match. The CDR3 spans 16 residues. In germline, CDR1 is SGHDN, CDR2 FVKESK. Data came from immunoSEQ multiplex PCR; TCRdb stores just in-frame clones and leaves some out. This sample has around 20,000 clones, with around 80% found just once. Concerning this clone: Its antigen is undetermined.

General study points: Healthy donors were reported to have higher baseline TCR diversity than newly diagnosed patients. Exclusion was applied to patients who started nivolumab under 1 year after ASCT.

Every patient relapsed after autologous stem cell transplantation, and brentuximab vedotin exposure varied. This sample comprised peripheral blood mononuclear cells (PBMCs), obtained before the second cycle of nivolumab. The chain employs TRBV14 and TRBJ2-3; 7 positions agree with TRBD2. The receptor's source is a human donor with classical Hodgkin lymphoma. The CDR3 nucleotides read TGTGCCAGCAGCCAAGAGGGACTATGGACGACAGATACGCAGTATTTT. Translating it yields CASSQEGLWTTDTQYF.